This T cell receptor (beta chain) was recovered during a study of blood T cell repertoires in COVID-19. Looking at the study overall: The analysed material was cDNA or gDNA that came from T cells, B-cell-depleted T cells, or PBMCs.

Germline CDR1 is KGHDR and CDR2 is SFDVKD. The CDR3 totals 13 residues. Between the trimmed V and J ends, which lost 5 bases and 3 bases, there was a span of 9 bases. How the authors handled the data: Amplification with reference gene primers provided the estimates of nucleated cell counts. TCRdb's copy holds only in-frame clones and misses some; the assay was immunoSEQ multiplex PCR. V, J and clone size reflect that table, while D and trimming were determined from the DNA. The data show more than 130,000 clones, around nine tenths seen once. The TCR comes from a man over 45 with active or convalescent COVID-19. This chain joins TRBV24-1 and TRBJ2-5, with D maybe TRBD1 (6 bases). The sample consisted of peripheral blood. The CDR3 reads CATSGTEKETQYF. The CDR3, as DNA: TGTGCCACCAGTGGGACAGAAAAAGAGACCCAGTACTTC.